There are a few counts of the clone carrying this TCR beta chain. The antigen remains unidentified. Deletions cut 5 bases from V and 4 bases from J, with 15 bases between. This CDR3 is built from 15 residues. Per the germline V gene, CDR1 is SGHAT and CDR2 is FQNNGV. These data come from a study of blood T cells in healthy people across ages. Study-level points and caveats: Diversity was higher, and naive CD4+ cells more numerous, in long-lived donors than in aged donors. PBMC samples, being unsorted, prevented any conclusive comparison of naive and antigen-experienced cells. Diversity of TCR beta correlated strongly with naive T cell percentage.

A sample-barcoded 5' primer and a J-beta primer mix were used in a second PCR of roughly 6 to 11 cycles. Each cDNA molecule was tagged by a template-switch adaptor with 12 random nucleotides. TCRdb called the 5' RACE reads again in MiXCR, with one record for every CDR3 protein. The table has just over 1 million distinct CDR3 sequences, more than 40% seen once; the top ten hold approximately 17%. The origin of this receptor is a woman aged 60-70 years in good health. This chain joins TRBV11-2 and TRBJ2-1; D is ambiguous. The sequencing sample was made of blood. CDR3 DNA sequence: TGTGCCAGCAGCCTACCAGCTAGGCCTTACAATGAGCAGTTCTTC. Translating gives CASSLPARPYNEQFF.